This entry lists 13 T cell receptor beta chains sequenced from one sample in a study of blood T cell repertoires in COVID-19. Assay used: immunoSEQ multiplex PCR; TCRdb lists only in-frame clones, some missing. The repertoire consists of about 190,000 clones, with under 90% occurring once and the leading ten covering 5.5% to 7.5%. Sequencing was performed on peripheral blood. Every receptor here comes from a man aged 40-55 years with acute or convalescent COVID-19.

A single count supports this clone. The chain has TRBV7-9 and TRBJ2-3; 8 positions match TRBD1. The CDR3 length is 18 residues. Germline V lookup: CDR1 SEHNR, CDR2 FQNEAQ (reference sequence). Trimming took 3 bases from V and 0 from J; bases not matched to a gene: 11. The CDR3 loop is CASSFGVGTGDSTDTQYF. The CDR3, as DNA: TGTGCCAGCAGCTTTGGAGTCGGGACAGGTGATAGCACAGATACGCAGTATTTT.

The rearrangement joins TRBV10-2 to TRBJ1-1; 8 positions match TRBD1. Germline V lookup: CDR1 WSHSY, CDR2 SAAADI. V lost 6 bases, J lost 4 bases, and 4 bases stayed unmatched. This CDR3 contains 13 residues. For the CDR3, the DNA is TGCGCCAGCAGACAGGGGGGCGGCACTGAAGCTTTCTTT. Protein: CASRQGGGTEAFF.

The V call is TRBV28, the J call TRBJ2-5, with 7 bases matching TRBD2. CDR3 length: 15 residues. Trimming cost V 4 bases and J 3 bases; bases outside gene matches: 8. Germline CDR1 MDHEN, CDR2 SYDVKM. CDR3 sequence (DNA): TGTGCCAGCAGTTCAGCGGGGAGACAAAAAGAGACCCAGTACTTC. Its translation: CASSSAGRQKETQYF. Full variable domain (outside the CDR3, taken from reference TRBV28 and TRBJ2-5): DVKVTQSSRYLVKRTGEKVFLECVQDMDHENMFWYRQDPGLGLRLIYFSYDVKMKEKGDIPEGYSVSREKKERFSLILESASTNQTSMYLCASSSAGRQKETQYFGPGTRLLVL.

The chain carries TRBV6-5 and TRBJ2-7; no definite D call. Trimming cost V 0 bases and J 4 bases, with 13 bases left between them. The CDR3 extends over 15 amino acids. Germline-derived CDR1 and CDR2 are MNHEY and SVGAGI. The CDR3 DNA sequence: TGTGCCAGCAGTTACTCGAAAAGTCGGGTTTACGAGCAGTACTTC. Translated, it gives CASSYSKSRVYEQYF.

The V and J genes are TRBV6-1 and TRBJ1-6, with D possibly TRBD1 on 6 matching bases. The CDR3 has 15 residues. Germline V gene data show CDR1 as MNHNS and CDR2 as SASEGT. The V gene lost 2 bases and the J gene lost 9 bases, with 14 bases spanning the gap. As DNA, the CDR3 is TGTGCCAGCAGTGAACAGGGGTGGGGTGGTTCACCCCTCCACTTT. This codes for CASSEQGWGGSPLHF.

This rearrangement joins TRBV4-3 to TRBJ1-2; TRBD1 matches 7 bases. Germline V gene data show CDR1 as LGHNA and CDR2 as YSLEER. Trimming at V came to 2 bases and at J to 6 bases, leaving 6 bases not matched to a gene. The CDR3 runs 14 residues. The CDR3 DNA is TGCGCCAGCAGCCAAACACAGGGGAAGGATGGCTACACCTTC. It translates to CASSQTQGKDGYTF.

The V call is TRBV5-5, the J call TRBJ2-7; 9 bases fit TRBD2. The CDR3 contains 14 residues. Looked up from germline, CDR1 is SGHKS and CDR2 is YYEKEE (reference sequence). Trimming took 2 bases from V and 3 from J; bases not matched to a gene: 3. The CDR3 loop reads CASSFVAGDYEQYF. Written as DNA, the CDR3 is TGTGCCAGCAGCTTCGTAGCGGGGGACTACGAGCAGTACTTC.

The chain has TRBV5-1 and TRBJ2-5; the match to TRBD1 covers 7 bases. The germline CDR1 and CDR2 sequences are SGHRS and YFSETQ. After removal of 3 bases from V and 4 bases from J, the junction contained 3 bases not matched to a gene. This CDR3 has 13 amino acids. Here the CDR3 DNA reads TGCGCCAGCAGCTACAGGGGCGTAGAGACCCAGTACTTC. It translates to CASSYRGVETQYF.

V gene TRBV5-1 combines with J gene TRBJ2-3; D possibly corresponds to TRBD1 (5 bases). The CDR3 contains 15 residues. V was pared by 2 bases and J by 2 bases, with 12 bases between. The germline gives CDR1 SGHRS, CDR2 YFSETQ. CDR3 loop: CASSLQVGSTDTQYF. The CDR3 coding sequence is TGCGCCAGCAGCTTACAGGTCGGATCCACAGATACGCAGTATTTT.

This clone was seen a single time. The genes are TRBV10-1 and TRBJ1-3; the D gene is possibly TRBD1 (5 bases). The ends were cut back, 3 bases at V and 0 bases at J, with 9 bases in the middle. The CDR3 covers 15 residues. CDR1 and CDR2 (germline): WNHNN, SYGVQD (reference sequence). CDR3 in DNA: TGCGCCAGCAGTGAACAGGCCTTCTCTGGAAACACCATATATTTT. It translates to CASSEQAFSGNTIYF.

This chain joins TRBV6-6 and TRBJ2-3, with 7 bases that match TRBD2. V lost 10 bases and J lost 0; bases outside the gene matches: 4. The germline V gene encodes CDR1 MNHNY and CDR2 SVGAGI (reference sequence). The CDR3 covers 13 residues. The CDR3 DNA follows: TGTGCCATGACAGCGGGAAGCACAGATACGCAGTATTTT. Its protein is CAMTAGSTDTQYF.

The CDR3 protein is CASSLSGFYGYTF. The CDR3 bases are TGTGCCAGCAGCTTAAGCGGTTTCTATGGCTACACCTTC. The chain carries TRBV7-2 and TRBJ1-2; no clear D. Germline lookup yields CDR1 SGHTA and CDR2 FQGNSA. This CDR3 has 13 residues. V dropped 2 bases and J dropped 4 bases, with 8 bases sitting between them.

The chain couples TRBV6-1 to TRBJ1-4; 10 bases fit TRBD1. V lost 3 bases and J lost 8; bases outside the gene matches: 6. Germline CDR1 and CDR2: MNHNS and SASEGT. This CDR3 has 15 residues. The DNA for the CDR3 is TGTGCCAGCAGTGACACCGGGACAGGGGCCGAAAAACTGTTTTTT. Residues: CASSDTGTGAEKLFF.